The 14 T cell receptor beta chains below were found in one sample sequenced in a study of blood T cell repertoires in COVID-19. Profiled with immunoSEQ multiplex PCR; TCRdb holds only in-frame clones, not every one. The sample contains tens of thousands of clones, 85% to 90% of which appear only once. The sample consisted of peripheral blood. These receptors all come from a woman in her fifties or sixties with active COVID-19.

The chain has TRBV19 and TRBJ2-2, with 9 bases that match TRBD1. V shed 2 bases and J 2 bases; nucleotides not matched to a gene: 6. Germline assignment: CDR1 LNHDA and CDR2 SQIVND (reference sequence). The CDR3 sequence is 17 residues long. In DNA, the CDR3 is TGTGCCAGTAGTATACGGACAGGGGCCGGAAACACCGGGGAGCTGTTTTTT. Protein sequence: CASSIRTGAGNTGELFF.

The chain has TRBV7-9 and TRBJ2-7; 7 nucleotides match TRBD2. Germline V gene lookup returns CDR1 SEHNR and CDR2 FQNEAQ (reference sequence). CDR3 length: 14 residues. The V gene end was trimmed by 4 bases and the J gene end by 2 bases; junction bases not matched to a gene: 5. The CDR3 spells CASSSGLPPYEQYF. CDR3 bases: TGTGCCAGCAGCTCGGGACTACCCCCCTACGAGCAGTACTTC.

The gene calls are TRBV4-1 and TRBJ1-4; D is possibly TRBD1 (5 bases). CDR1 is MGHRA and CDR2 is YSYEKL in the germline V gene. The length of the CDR3 is 16 residues. Trimming shortened V by 4 bases and J by 4 bases, and 16 bases separated the two germline ends. CDR3 DNA sequence: TGCGCCAGCAGCCTGAGCGTGGGGGGAGTTAATGAAAAACTGTTTTTT. Protein: CASSLSVGGVNEKLFF.

This rearrangement joins TRBV4-1 to TRBJ1-1; tentatively, D is TRBD1 (5 bases). The V gene's germline CDR1 is MGHRA and CDR2 YSYEKL. The CDR3 contains 15 residues. The V and J ends lost 1 base and 3 bases respectively, with 12 bases between them. Written as DNA, the CDR3 is TGCGCCAGCAGCCAAGGGGGCCAGGGCTACACTGAAGCTTTCTTT. Amino acid sequence: CASSQGGQGYTEAFF.

J is TRBJ2-2 and V is TRBV20-1; D perhaps matches TRBD2 (5 bases). The CDR3 sequence is 15 residues long. Trimming took 3 bases from V and 0 from J, leaving 11 bases between them. Germline values: CDR1 DFQATT, CDR2 SNEGSKA (reference sequence). The CDR3 is CSASSHGANTGELFF. CDR3 in DNA: TGCAGTGCTAGTTCCCACGGGGCGAACACCGGGGAGCTGTTTTTT.

The genes are TRBV18 and TRBJ2-3; 9 bases fit TRBD2. Germline lookup yields CDR1 KGHSH and CDR2 LQKENI. The V gene end was trimmed by 1 base and the J gene end by 0 bases; junction bases not matched to a gene: 5. The CDR3 contains 17 residues. The DNA of the CDR3 is TGTGCCAGCTCACCACGGACTAGCGCTACTAGCACAGATACGCAGTATTTT. This gives the protein CASSPRTSATSTDTQYF.

This sequence joins TRBV15 and TRBJ2-5, with TRBD1 as a possible D gene (6 bases). This CDR3 contains 15 residues. CDR1 LNHNV and CDR2 YYDKDF come from the germline V gene (reference sequence). The V end lost 0 bases, the J end lost 4 bases, and 12 bases lay between the germline ends. CDR3 protein: CATSRDLGAGETQYF. CDR3 in DNA: TGTGCCACCAGCAGAGATCTGGGGGCAGGAGAGACCCAGTACTTC.

The chain is built from TRBV18 and TRBJ1-5; D not certain. This CDR3 spans 14 amino acids. Germline loops: CDR1 KGHSH, CDR2 LQKENI. V lost 3 bases, J lost 4 bases, and 10 bases lay in between. The CDR3 nucleotides read TGTGCCAGCTCACCTGGACGGGGAAATCAGCCCCAGCATTTT. Translating gives CASSPGRGNQPQHF.

V gene TRBV10-3 combines with J gene TRBJ2-5; TRBD1 matches at 7 bases. There are 15 residues in the CDR3. V was clipped by 6 bases and J by 1 base; unmatched bases: 8. CDR1 and CDR2 (germline): ENHRY, SYGVKD. The CDR3 region is CAISIRQGPQETQYF. The CDR3 nucleotides read TGTGCCATCAGCATTCGACAGGGCCCCCAAGAGACCCAGTACTTC.

The chain has TRBV5-1 and TRBJ2-7; the match to TRBD2 covers 11 bases. The CDR3 is 15 residues long. The V and J ends lost 4 bases and 1 base, in that order; junction bases with no gene match: 4. Germline loops: CDR1 SGHRS, CDR2 YFSETQ. The DNA of the CDR3 is TGCGCCAGCAGCCCGCGACTAGCGGGGTCCTACGAGCAGTACTTC. This translates into CASSPRLAGSYEQYF.

In this sample, this clone turned up once. V and J are TRBV10-3 and TRBJ2-1, with 9 bases aligning to TRBD2. The CDR3 extends over 19 amino acids. Germline V gene sequence: CDR1 ENHRY, CDR2 SYGVKD. J was trimmed by 1 base and V by 0 bases; bases with no gene match: 10. As DNA, the CDR3 is TGTGCCATCAGTGAGTCTTTAGGCGGGAGGGCCGGGTCCTACAATGAGCAGTTCTTC. This translates into CAISESLGGRAGSYNEQFF.

The chain carries TRBV7-3 and TRBJ1-2; 9 bases align to TRBD1. V lost 3 bases, J lost 6 bases, and 5 bases stayed unmatched. Germline-derived CDR1 and CDR2 are SGHTA and FQGTGA. This CDR3 has 14 residues. The CDR3 sequence is CASSFHRGQNGYTF. Written as DNA, the CDR3 is TGTGCCAGCAGCTTTCACAGGGGGCAGAATGGCTACACCTTC.

The chain employs TRBV11-2 and TRBJ2-1; 7 nucleotides agree with TRBD1. CDR1 is SGHAT, CDR2 FQNNGV, per germline. The CDR3 is 14 residues long. V lost 0 bases, J lost 9 bases, and 5 bases stayed unmatched. CDR3 sequence reads: CASSLETGKAEQFF. The CDR3 bases are TGTGCCAGCAGCTTAGAGACAGGGAAGGCTGAGCAGTTCTTC.

The genes are TRBV7-3 and TRBJ1-1, with 7 bases aligning to TRBD1. The ends lost 5 bases at V and 2 bases at J; junction bases unmatched: 2. The germline CDR1 and CDR2 sequences are SGHTA and FQGTGA. The CDR3 runs 13 residues. CDR3 nucleotide sequence: TGTGCCAGCAGCGGGACAGTTAACACTGAAGCTTTCTTT. Its protein product is CASSGTVNTEAFF.